Listed below are T cell receptor beta chains from one sample, sequenced in a study of blood T cell repertoires in COVID-19. TCRdb keeps only in-frame clones here, not all; method: immunoSEQ multiplex PCR. The sample carries approximately 150,000 clones, approximately 88% recorded once. Sequenced input: peripheral blood. The receptors come from a woman aged 50 to 65 with acute or convalescent COVID-19. CDR3s include the opening cysteine and the closing phenylalanine or tryptophan. A D gene is named only where the DNA matches it firmly. Where a row states a size, it is once, few, many or the class of an expanded clone; other rows omit it.

>TRBV29-1|TRBJ1-1|TRBD1|NA
TGCAGCGTTGAAGACCCGTATGACAGGGATGCTTTCTTT
CSVEDPYDRDAFF
>TRBV6-5|TRBJ1-5|TRBD1|NA
TGTGCCAGCAGTTACTCGACAGGGTTCAATCAGCCCCAGCATTTT
CASSYSTGFNQPQHF
>TRBV18|TRBJ1-1|TRBD1|NA
TGTGCCAGCTCACCAAGTCAGGGGGCGATCACTGAAGCTTTCTTT
CASSPSQGAITEAFF
>TRBV6-1|TRBJ1-2|TRBD1|NA
TGTGCCAGCAGTGAATTCATAGGGGGCCATAATGGCTACACCTTC
CASSEFIGGHNGYTF
>TRBV19|TRBJ2-7|TRBD1|once
TGTGCCAGTAGTAAGCAGGGACAGGGCTCCTACGAGCAGTACTTC
CASSKQGQGSYEQYF
>TRBV7-9|TRBJ2-7|TRBD2|few
TGTGCCAGCAGCACGAAAGGACTAGCGGGAGCTACATCTCCCTACGAGCAGTACTTC
CASSTKGLAGATSPYEQYF
>TRBV28|TRBJ2-4|NA|NA
TGTGCCACCTCTCTACCGGGGGGCTTGGCCAAAAACATTCAGTACTTC
CATSLPGGLAKNIQYF
>TRBV9|TRBJ1-3|TRBD1|NA
TGTGCCACCGCGTTAAATCGGGACAGCTATGGAAACACCATATATTTT
CATALNRDSYGNTIYF
>TRBV3-1/TRBV3-2|TRBJ2-3|NA|NA
TGTGCCAGCAGCCAGCGACTCGGCACAGATACGCAGTATTTT
CASSQRLGTDTQYF
>TRBV7-2|TRBJ1-2|NA|NA
TGTGCCAGCAGCTTGAACAGGGTCCATGGCTACACCTTC
CASSLNRVHGYTF
>TRBV9|TRBJ1-2|NA|once
TGTGCCAGCAGCCCAGGGGAGGGTGGGATCTATGGCTACACCTTC
CASSPGEGGIYGYTF
>TRBV29-1|TRBJ2-3|NA|NA
TGCAGCGTTGATACAGGGATCGTCCCAGATACGCAGTATTTT
CSVDTGIVPDTQYF
>TRBV3-1/TRBV3-2|TRBJ2-7|NA|NA
TGTGCCAGCAGCCAAGTTCCGGACAGCCTCTACGAGCAGTACTTC
CASSQVPDSLYEQYF
>TRBV7-3|TRBJ1-1|NA|once
TGTGCCAGCAGCTTAACACAGATGAACACTGAAGCTTTCTTT
CASSLTQMNTEAFF
>TRBV2|TRBJ1-5|TRBD1|once
TGTGCCAGCAGTGAATTCCGGTCAATGAGCAGGGGGCTGTTACAGCCCCAGCATTTT
CASSEFRSMSRGLLQPQHF
>TRBV10-3|TRBJ2-1|TRBD2|NA
TGTGCCATCAGTGATAGGACTAGCGTAGAGCAGTTCTTC
CAISDRTSVEQFF
>TRBV10-1|TRBJ2-5|TRBD2|NA
TGCGCCAGCAGTGAGAGCAGCGGGGTAATGATACTTTTTCAAGAGACCCAGTACTTC
CASSESSGVMILFQETQYF
>TRBV21-1|TRBJ2-3|NA|NA
TGTGCCAGCAGCAAAGCCCCAACAGATACGCAGTATTTT
CASSKAPTDTQYF
>TRBV3-1/TRBV3-2|TRBJ2-3|TRBD2|NA
TGTGCCAGCAGCCAATTCGGGAGGGGCACAGATACGCAGTATTTT
CASSQFGRGTDTQYF
>TRBV15|TRBJ1-3|NA|NA
TGTGCCACCAGCAGAGGGTTCGCCGGGGGAAACACCATATATTTT
CATSRGFAGGNTIYF
>TRBV5-1|TRBJ2-2|NA|NA
TGCGCCAGCAGCTTGGGACAGCTCGACACCGGGGAGCTGTTTTTT
CASSLGQLDTGELFF
>TRBV6-6|TRBJ2-5|TRBD1|NA
TGTGCCAGCAGTACCCGGACAGGGGGGGGCGAGACCCAGTACTTC
CASSTRTGGGETQYF
>TRBV6-6|TRBJ2-6|NA|NA
TGTGCCAGCGAGTATCCCGCGGGCTCTGGGGCCAACGTCCTGACTTTC
CASEYPAGSGANVLTF
>TRBV6-2/TRBV6-3|TRBJ2-1|TRBD2|NA
TGTGCCAGCAGTTACTGGGGACTAGCGGGCCCTGGCCTACAGAATGAGCAGTTCTTC
CASSYWGLAGPGLQNEQFF
>TRBV9|TRBJ2-2|NA|NA
TGTGCCAGCAGCGTAGGCCCGCTACTAGCAAGCACCGGGGAGCTGTTTTTT
CASSVGPLLASTGELFF
>TRBV12-3/TRBV12-4|TRBJ1-1|NA|few
TGTGCCAGCCGGGGGTTTGGGGGCACTGAAGCTTTCTTT
CASRGFGGTEAFF
>TRBV6-5|TRBJ2-7|NA|NA
TGTGCCAGCAGCGACAGAACCTACGAGCAGTACTTC
CASSDRTYEQYF
>TRBV18|TRBJ2-1|TRBD2|NA
TGTGCCAGCTCACCGACTAGCGGGAGACTTGAGCAGTTCTTC
CASSPTSGRLEQFF
>TRBV9|TRBJ1-2|TRBD1|NA
TGTGCCAGCAGCCCCTTTATAGGGGGACAGGGGAACTATGGCTACACCTTC
CASSPFIGGQGNYGYTF
>TRBV7-8|TRBJ2-1|TRBD2|NA
TGTGCCAGCAGCTTAGGGGAGCGGGGTTACACCTACAATGAGCAGTTCTTC
CASSLGERGYTYNEQFF
>TRBV7-9|TRBJ1-2|TRBD1|NA
TGTGCCAGCACCGGGACAGGGACTAACTATGGCTACACCTTC
CASTGTGTNYGYTF
>TRBV5-1|TRBJ1-1|NA|NA
TGCGCCAGCAGCGCCGACAGGAACACTGAAGCTTTCTTT
CASSADRNTEAFF
>TRBV6-1|TRBJ2-3|TRBD1|NA
TGTGCCAGCATTGTAGCCACACCACCAGGGGGCGCGGGAGATACGCAGTATTTT
CASIVATPPGGAGDTQYF
>TRBV27|TRBJ1-5|NA|NA
TGTGCCAGCAGGGACGGAGGTTATAGCAATCAGCCCCAGCATTTT
CASRDGGYSNQPQHF
>TRBV9|TRBJ2-5|TRBD2|NA
TGTGCCAGCAGCGACCCCTTACTAGCGGGGGAAGAGACCCAGTACTTC
CASSDPLLAGEETQYF
>TRBV6-5|TRBJ1-1|NA|NA
TGTGCCAGCAGTTACGGGAGCCTTGAAGCTTTCTTT
CASSYGSLEAFF
>TRBV5-4|TRBJ1-6|NA|NA
TGTGCCAGCAGCGAGGACACCTATAATTCACCCCTCCACTTT
CASSEDTYNSPLHF
>TRBV6-6|TRBJ1-5|TRBD1|NA
TGTGCCAGCAGCCCCGGGACAGGGCTGGTCCGTCAGCCCCAGCATTTT
CASSPGTGLVRQPQHF
>TRBV27|TRBJ2-7|NA|NA
TGTGCCAGCAGCCTCGGGAGAAACTACGAGCAGTACTTC
CASSLGRNYEQYF
>TRBV7-3|TRBJ1-6|NA|NA
TGTGCCAGCAGCTTAACGGGGCTTAATTCACCCCTCCACTTT
CASSLTGLNSPLHF